Reported below is one TCR beta chain. TCRdb re-derived calls from the PCR reads in MiXCR, one entry per CDR3 protein. The table has some 16,000 distinct CDR3 sequences, under 70% seen once. This record belongs to a study of CD4 and CD8 cells across lung adenocarcinoma regions. The CDR3 loop spans 16 amino acids. Germline V gene data show CDR1 as MNHNS and CDR2 as SASEGT. Localized lung adenocarcinoma, a non-small cell lung cancer, affected the donors. The clonotype originates from a female donor with lung adenocarcinoma. The CD4 and CD8 labels of this study may be unreliable. Sequenced sample: CD8+ T cells from the center of a lung tumor. This chain uses TRBV6-1 with TRBJ2-3; weak D call: TRBD2 (7 bases). Judging by the DNA end, TRBJ2-7 fits better; the J call may be wrong. The CDR3 here is CASTGLGGRGTDTQYF. The CDR3 nucleotides are TGTGCCAGCACGGGCCTGGGGGGGCGGGGCACAGATACGCAGTACTTC.